The clone carrying this T cell receptor (beta chain) was seen repeatedly, ten times or more. Amplified TCR beta CDR3 regions derived from RNA transcripts. During a first-round RT-PCR of the TCR CDR3, the HTBI primer set was used. TCRdb re-called the multiplex PCR reads with MiXCR, one entry per CDR3 protein. The table shows 270,000 or so distinct CDR3 sequences, with roughly 15% occurring only once. This sample is part of a study of T cells in Graves' hyperthyroidism and ophthalmopathy. The germline gives CDR1 SNHLY, CDR2 FYNNEI. The V and J ends lost 6 bases and 2 bases respectively, with 4 bases between them. The CDR3 consists of 11 residues.

The origin of this receptor is a woman in her fifties or sixties with Graves' hyperthyroidism that later progressed to Graves' ophthalmopathy. Sequencing was done on a sample of blood. The rearrangement links TRBV2 to TRBJ2-5; D remains ambiguous. This CDR3 reads CASSGQETQYF. The DNA for the CDR3 is TGTGCCAGCAGCGGGCAAGAGACCCAGTACTTC. Filled out from reference TRBV2 and TRBJ2-5, the complete variable domain reads EPEVTQTPSHQVTQMGQEVILRCVPISNHLYFYWYRQILGQKVEFLVSFYNNEISEKSEIFDDQFSVERPDGSNFTLKIRSTKLEDSAMYFCASSGQETQYFGPGTRLLVL.